This passage covers 3 T cell receptor beta chains from one sample sequenced in a study of vaccination and CD4 T cells after COVID-19. Sequenced with the Oncomine TCR Beta short-read assay was DNA taken from cultured CD4+ T cells. In TCRdb, the PCR reads were re-called with MiXCR into one record per CDR3 protein. Of 25,000 or so distinct CDR3 sequences listed, under 40% are singletons. For these TCRs, the target antigens are not known. Time point reported: late sampling 161 to 241 days after vaccination in a few convalescent patients. Documented treatment: roughly 10-day PBMC culture with coronavirus spike peptide pools or control peptides (ViraFEST assay). The sequencing used CD4+ T cells from blood, cultured in vitro, collected about 7 months after SARS-CoV-2 vaccination. All receptors come from a human donor who had recovered from COVID-19.

This clonotype was seen only a few times. The chain combines TRBV7-3 with TRBJ1-6, with TRBD1 matching over 10 bases. With 5 bases clipped from V and 10 bases from J, the junction kept 8 bases outside the gene matches. This CDR3 spans 15 amino acids. Per germline, CDR1 SGHTA and CDR2 FQGTGA. The CDR3 spells CASSRQGQGRSPLHF. In nucleotides, the CDR3 is TGTGCCAGCAGCCGGCAGGGACAGGGGAGGTCACCCCTCCACTTT.

The sample holds a few counts of this clonotype. This chain links TRBV11-2 with TRBJ2-5, with TRBD2 identical over 16 bases. Germline V gene sequence: CDR1 SGHAT, CDR2 FQNNGV. V lost 8 bases and J lost 1; bases outside the gene matches: 1. CDR3 length equals 15 residues. CDR3 DNA sequence: TGTGCCAGCGGGACTAGCGGGAGGGGCCAAGAGACCCAGTACTTC. Its protein product is CASGTSGRGQETQYF. Complete variable domain (other parts from reference TRBV11-2 and TRBJ2-5): EAGVAQSPRYKIIEKRQSVAFWCNPISGHATLYWYQQILGQGPKLLIQFQNNGVVDDSQLPKDRFSAERLKGVDSTLKIQPAKLEDSAVYLCASGTSGRGQETQYFGPGTRLLVL.

The chain carries TRBV20-1 and TRBJ2-1, with TRBD2 matching over 14 bases. The germline V gene has CDR1 DFQATT and CDR2 SNEGSKA (reference sequence). The CDR3 contains 18 residues. V was pared by 6 bases and J by 4 bases, with 14 bases of the junction left unmatched. The CDR3 bases are TGCAGTGCACCAGGTGGGACTAGCGGGAGTGGGCCTTACAATGAGCAGTTCTTC. Encoded protein: CSAPGGTSGSGPYNEQFF.